Below are 29 T cell receptor beta chains sequenced from a single sample in a study of T cell repertoires in aging, cancer and after chemotherapy (dated by TCRdb to between 2018 and 2021). Instrument on record: Illumina MiSeq. Using a mixed TRB-A/B primer pool, multiplex touch-down PCR amplified rearranged TRB sequences covering the V, D and J segments. TCRdb reran the public reads through fastp at Q25 and MiXCR, keeping productive beta chains. All rows with the same CDR3 protein become a single entry with the most common DNA and genes. The sample records more than 2,500 distinct CDR3 sequences, approximately 29% of which are singletons. Together, the top ten hold over 12% of the sample. Genomic DNA extracted from peripheral blood, rather than sorted cells or RNA, was used as the source for amplification of TCR beta rearrangements. The material sequenced was blood. These receptors all stem from a human donor in good health.

Relative to its sample, this clonotype is medium-sized. This rearrangement joins TRBV4-3 to TRBJ1-1, with D possibly matching TRBD1 (5 bases). Germline CDR1 and CDR2: LGHNA and YSLEER. The CDR3 covers 14 residues. V was cut by 3 bases and J by 1 base, with 9 bases left in between. The CDR3 DNA follows: TGCGCCAGCAGCCATGACAGATCGAACACTGAAGCTTTCTTT. Protein: CASSHDRSNTEAFF.

By share of the sample, this clonotype is medium-sized. For the CDR3, the DNA is TGTGCCAGCAGCCCCAACGGGGCGAACACCGGGGAGCTGTTTTTT. Translated: CASSPNGANTGELFF. The V call is TRBV6-1, the J call TRBJ2-2; a weak D match, TRBD2 (5 bases). The CDR3 covers 15 residues. Germline CDR1 MNHNS, CDR2 SASEGT. Trimming removed 6 bases at V and 0 bases at J, with 11 bases between.

CDR3: CASSSGLAGAKNIQYF. For the CDR3, the DNA is TGTGCCAGCAGCTCAGGACTAGCGGGAGCTAAAAACATTCAGTACTTC. J is TRBJ2-4 and V is TRBV7-9, with 13 bases lining up with TRBD2. The CDR3 is 16 residues long. V dropped 4 bases and J dropped 4; count of bases not matched to a gene: 4. Germline lookup yields CDR1 SEHNR and CDR2 FQNEAQ (reference sequence).

With respect to this clonotype: Being one base from a much bigger clone, this may be a read error. The gene calls are TRBV12-3 or TRBV12-4 and TRBJ2-7; 13 bases are a match to TRBD2. The DNA end lines up better with TRBJ2-1; the J call may be wrong. The CDR3 runs 15 residues. The chain's CDR3 is CASGTSGGASNEQFF. CDR3 DNA sequence: TGTGCCAGCGGAACTAGCGGGGGGGCCTCCAACGAGCAGTTCTTC.

This clonotype was detected once. A much more abundant neighbour one base away suggests this may be a read error. V is TRBV19 and J is TRBJ1-3, with D possibly matching TRBD1 (6 bases). Germline values: CDR1 LNHDA, CDR2 SQIVND (reference sequence). Between the trimmed V and J ends, which lost 5 bases and 3 bases, there was a span of 14 bases. This CDR3 contains 15 residues. The DNA for the CDR3 is TGTGCCAGTAGTCCCGGGACATGGTTTGGAAACACCATATATTTT. Translated, it gives CASSPGTWFGNTIYF.

Concerning this clonotype: This may arise from a read error, as a much more abundant clone is one base away. This chain links TRBV19 with TRBJ1-4; 8 bases fit TRBD1. The CDR3 has 16 residues. Looked up from germline, CDR1 is LNHDA and CDR2 is SQIVND (reference sequence). The chain's CDR3 is CDSMAPNRGSREKLFF. The DNA of the CDR3 is TGTGACAGTATGGCTCCTAACAGGGGGAGTCGGGAAAAACTGTTTTTT.

This clonotype was picked up one time. A much larger clone sits a single nucleotide away, making a read error possible. CDR3 bases: TGTACCAGCTCACCGTCCGGGACAGCCTACAATGAGCAGTTCTTC. It encodes CTSSPSGTAYNEQFF. V is TRBV18 and J is TRBJ2-1, with 7 bases matching TRBD1. The CDR3 runs 15 residues. Germline V gene data show CDR1 as KGHSH and CDR2 as LQKENI.

This chain links TRBV18 with TRBJ1-1; no clear D. The CDR3 is 16 residues long. The V end was cut by 4 bases, the J end by 5 bases, with 20 bases between. Germline CDR1 is KGHSH and CDR2 is LQKENI. CDR3 in amino acids: CASSRLDLLYGTEAFF. The CDR3 DNA follows: TGTGCCAGCTCACGGCTGGACTTGCTTTATGGAACTGAAGCTTTCTTT.

This clonotype is labeled as medium-sized. The V and J genes are TRBV19 and TRBJ2-1; 7 nucleotides match TRBD2. V dropped 4 bases and J dropped 7; count of bases not matched to a gene: 7. The germline V gene has CDR1 LNHDA and CDR2 SQIVND (reference sequence). The CDR3 length is 14 residues. The CDR3 reads CASSNLAVLNEQFF. The CDR3 coding sequence is TGTGCCAGTAGTAACCTAGCGGTCCTTAATGAGCAGTTCTTC.

The chain joins TRBV9 to TRBJ2-1, with 14 nucleotides matching TRBD2. V gave up 0 bases and J gave up 1 base; unmatched junction bases: 6. Per the germline V gene, CDR1 is SGDLS and CDR2 is YYNGEE. This CDR3 is 19 amino acids long. The CDR3 protein is CASSVAVGTSGGSYNEQFF. Written as DNA, the CDR3 is TGTGCCAGCAGCGTAGCAGTGGGGACTAGCGGGGGTTCCTACAATGAGCAGTTCTTC.

This clonotype is medium-sized (0.01 to 0.1%) in the sample. The chain's CDR3 is CASSPGKELFF. The CDR3 DNA follows: TGTGCCAGCTCACCCGGGAAGGAACTGTTTTTT. The chain combines TRBV18 with TRBJ1-4; no clear D. The CDR3 length is 11 residues. Trimming removed 3 bases from V and 12 bases from J, with 8 bases in between. Germline V gene sequence: CDR1 KGHSH, CDR2 LQKENI.

By sample fraction, this clonotype is medium-sized (0.01 to 0.1%). The chain employs TRBV12-3 or TRBV12-4 and TRBJ1-6; no clear D gene. V lost 8 bases to trimming and J lost 9 bases, with 11 bases between them. The CDR3 spans 12 residues. CDR3 bases: TGTGCCAGCGCCTCTCAGGCTTCACCCCTCCACTTT. Translating it yields CASASQASPLHF.

The chain is built from TRBV6-5 and TRBJ2-1; TRBD2 aligns across 11 bases. Trimming took 2 bases from V and 10 from J; bases not matched to a gene: 7. The CDR3 extends over 15 amino acids. Germline V gene sequence: CDR1 MNHEY, CDR2 SVGAGI. The CDR3, as DNA: TGTGCCAGCAGTTACGGTAGCGGGAGGGCCAGCGAGCAGTTCTTC. Protein: CASSYGSGRASEQFF.

This clonotype is medium-sized in the sample. The genes are TRBV6-2 or TRBV6-3 and TRBJ2-1; 9 nucleotides align to TRBD2. The CDR3 loop spans 15 amino acids. Per germline, CDR1 MNHEY and CDR2 SVGEGT. V dropped 7 bases and J dropped 8; count of bases not matched to a gene: 12. DNA of the CDR3: TGTGCCAGCACCGAGGCGGGACTAGCTTCTTATGAGCAGTTCTTC. It is translated as CASTEAGLASYEQFF.

Judged by abundance, this clonotype is medium-sized. This sequence joins TRBV19 and TRBJ2-4; D possibly uses TRBD1 or TRBD2 (6 bases each). CDR1 LNHDA and CDR2 SQIVND come from the germline V gene (reference sequence). Trimming removed 4 bases at V and 0 bases at J, with 19 bases between. The CDR3 totals 18 residues. The CDR3 region has the DNA TGTGCCAGTAGTAAAGACAGCATAGGGGGGCTAGCCAAAAACATTCAGTACTTC. Protein: CASSKDSIGGLAKNIQYF.

The chain employs TRBV27 and TRBJ2-2; 7 bases fit TRBD1. Germline CDR1 and CDR2: MNHEY and SMNVEV (reference sequence). Trimming removed 11 bases from V and 6 bases from J; junction bases left unmatched: 21. This CDR3 has 17 residues. The CDR3 region has the DNA TGTGCCCGATATAAACGGGGAAATGGGACAGCATCCGGGGAGCTGTTTTTT. Its protein is CARYKRGNGTASGELFF.

This clonotype is labeled as medium-sized. The chain has TRBV12-3 or TRBV12-4 and TRBJ2-3; D unclear. This CDR3 has 16 residues. V shed 3 bases and J shed 2 bases, with 15 bases lying between them. The CDR3 reads CASSFGRGLYTDTQYF. The DNA of the CDR3 is TGTGCCAGCAGTTTTGGTCGCGGCCTCTACACAGATACGCAGTATTTT.

V is TRBV4-1 and J is TRBJ1-1; D remains ambiguous. Germline V lookup: CDR1 MGHRA, CDR2 YSYEKL. Between the trimmed V and J ends, which lost 4 bases and 0 bases, there was a span of 0 bases. The CDR3 has 11 amino acids. The CDR3 DNA is TGCGCCAGCAGCCTGAACACTGAAGCTTTCTTT. This encodes CASSLNTEAFF.

This chain connects TRBV7-2 to TRBJ2-1; D ambiguous. The germline CDR1 and CDR2 sequences are SGHTA and FQGNSA. This CDR3 is built from 11 residues. V was shortened by 5 bases and J by 7 bases, with 6 bases between the two germline ends. The CDR3 bases are TGTGCCAGCAGCGACCTAAATGAGCAGTTCTTC. Protein product: CASSDLNEQFF. The variable domain in full, with the rest retrieved from reference TRBV7-2 and TRBJ2-1, is GAGVSQSPSNKVTEKGKDVELRCDPISGHTALYWYRQSLGQGLEFLIYFQGNSAPDKSGLPSDRFSAERTGGSVSTLTIQRTQQEDSAVYLCASSDLNEQFFGPGTRLTVL.

By frequency in the sample, this clonotype is medium-sized (0.01 to 0.1%). The rearrangement uses TRBV5-4 and TRBJ1-2, with a tentative D call TRBD1 (6 bases). V lost 10 bases, J lost 6 bases, and 19 bases lay in between. The CDR3 loop spans 13 amino acids. CDR1 SGHNT and CDR2 YYREEE come from the germline V gene (reference sequence). The CDR3 DNA follows: TGTGCCGGGGGGAGTACAGGGTCGCATGGCTACACCTTC. Residues: CAGGSTGSHGYTF.

This clonotype is judged medium-sized. V and J are TRBV7-2 and TRBJ2-1, with D perhaps matching TRBD1 (5 bases). The CDR3 sequence is 16 residues long. V was clipped by 6 bases and J by 3 bases, with 18 bases between them. CDR1 and CDR2 from the germline V gene are SGHTA and FQGNSA. In DNA form, the CDR3 reads TGTGCCAGCAGTCCACGGACCACAGGACACTACAATGAGCAGTTCTTC. It specifies CASSPRTTGHYNEQFF. Full variable domain (outside the CDR3, taken from reference TRBV7-2 and TRBJ2-1): GAGVSQSPSNKVTEKGKDVELRCDPISGHTALYWYRQSLGQGLEFLIYFQGNSAPDKSGLPSDRFSAERTGGSVSTLTIQRTQQEDSAVYLCASSPRTTGHYNEQFFGPGTRLTVL.

This clonotype is large by share. The CDR3 sequence: CATSRDRGGQETQYF. The CDR3 DNA follows: TGTGCCACCAGCAGAGATCGCGGGGGACAAGAGACCCAGTACTTC. V gene TRBV15 combines with J gene TRBJ2-5, with 7 bases aligning to TRBD2. Germline V CDR1 and CDR2: LNHNV, YYDKDF (reference sequence). The CDR3 loop spans 15 amino acids. V lost 0 bases to trimming and J lost 2 bases; unmatched junction nucleotides: 3.

Judged by abundance, this clonotype is medium-sized. The chain is built from TRBV19 and TRBJ2-3; a weak D match, TRBD2 (5 bases). This CDR3 is built from 13 residues. V lost 5 bases and J lost 4, with 10 bases in between. Germline loops: CDR1 LNHDA, CDR2 SQIVND (reference sequence). CDR3 nucleotide sequence: TGTGCCAGTAGTTCCGGACTGTCAGATACGCAGTATTTT. Amino acids: CASSSGLSDTQYF.

This clonotype is medium-sized by share. The V gene is TRBV15, the J gene TRBJ2-7, with D possibly TRBD1 on 5 matching bases. Germline CDR1 reads LNHNV; CDR2 reads YYDKDF (reference sequence). Trimming shortened V by 3 bases and J by 6 bases, and 9 bases separated the two germline ends. This CDR3 is built from 12 residues. The CDR3 region has the DNA TGTGCCACCAGCAGCCCCAGGGTCGAGCAGTACTTC. This encodes CATSSPRVEQYF.

A few counts support this clonotype. This chain connects TRBV18 to TRBJ1-1, with unresolved D. Looked up from germline, CDR1 is KGHSH and CDR2 is LQKENI. V gave up 6 bases and J gave up 3 bases, with 17 bases separating them. CDR3 size: 15 residues. CDR3 protein: CASSVLRSRDTEAFF. The CDR3 bases are TGTGCCAGCTCCGTCCTTCGGTCACGGGACACTGAAGCTTTCTTT.

By frequency in the sample, this clonotype is medium-sized. V is TRBV30 and J is TRBJ1-6; D perhaps matches TRBD1 (6 bases). Germline CDR1 is GTSNPN and CDR2 is SVGIG (reference sequence). The CDR3 is made up of 13 amino acids. CDR3 loop: CVSSGAANSPLHF. In DNA form, the CDR3 reads TGTGTGTCCTCAGGGGCAGCGAATTCACCCCTCCACTTT.

By share, this clonotype counts as large. The CDR3 DNA reads as TGTGCCAGTAGTATAATGAACCCCTATGGCTACACCTTC. As protein: CASSIMNPYGYTF. The rearrangement links TRBV19 to TRBJ1-2; the D is unclear. The CDR3 covers 13 residues. Germline V CDR1 and CDR2: LNHDA, SQIVND (reference sequence). V was cut by 2 bases and J by 4 bases, with 8 bases left in between.

The chain is built from TRBV5-1 and TRBJ2-7; 9 bases map to TRBD1. CDR1 and CDR2 (germline): SGHRS, YFSETQ. With 2 bases clipped from V and 4 bases from J, the junction kept 4 bases outside the gene matches. This CDR3 comprises 14 residues. The CDR3 DNA sequence: TGCGCCAGCAGCTTATCGACAGGGGGGTACGAGCAGTACTTC. Amino acids: CASSLSTGGYEQYF.

This clonotype is labeled medium-sized. The chain employs TRBV7-9 and TRBJ2-3; 9 bases are shared with TRBD1. V lost 0 bases to trimming and J lost 10 bases; unmatched junction nucleotides: 2. Looked up from germline, CDR1 is SEHNR and CDR2 is FQNEAQ (reference sequence). The CDR3 covers 13 residues. The CDR3 here is CASSLAYRGPQYF. CDR3 DNA: TGTGCCAGCAGCTTAGCCTACAGGGGGCCGCAGTATTTT.